The entry that follows covers one T cell receptor (beta chain) sequence. The authors reverse transcribed roughly 0.5 to 1 ug RNA with random hexamers. Multiplex immunoSEQ PCR targeted 54 Vbeta and 13 Jbeta TCR beta segments. Via MiXCR, TCRdb re-called the immunoSEQ multiplex PCR reads, giving one row per CDR3 protein. The sample contains 200,000 or so distinct CDR3 sequences, about 95% of which appear only once. This entry belongs to a study of CD8 T cells in Susac syndrome. With 6 bases removed from V and 5 bases from J, the gap between germline ends came to 13 bases. The CDR3 spans 13 residues. The V gene's germline CDR1 is MNHEY and CDR2 SMNVEV (reference sequence).

Sequences were obtained from CD4+ T cells from PBMCs. The genes are TRBV27 and TRBJ1-1; perhaps TRBD1 as D (5 bases). This sequence originates from a human donor with multiple sclerosis. The CDR3 reads CASSLGRMTEAFF. The DNA for the CDR3 is TGTGCCAGCAGCTTGGGACGGATGACTGAAGCTTTCTTT.